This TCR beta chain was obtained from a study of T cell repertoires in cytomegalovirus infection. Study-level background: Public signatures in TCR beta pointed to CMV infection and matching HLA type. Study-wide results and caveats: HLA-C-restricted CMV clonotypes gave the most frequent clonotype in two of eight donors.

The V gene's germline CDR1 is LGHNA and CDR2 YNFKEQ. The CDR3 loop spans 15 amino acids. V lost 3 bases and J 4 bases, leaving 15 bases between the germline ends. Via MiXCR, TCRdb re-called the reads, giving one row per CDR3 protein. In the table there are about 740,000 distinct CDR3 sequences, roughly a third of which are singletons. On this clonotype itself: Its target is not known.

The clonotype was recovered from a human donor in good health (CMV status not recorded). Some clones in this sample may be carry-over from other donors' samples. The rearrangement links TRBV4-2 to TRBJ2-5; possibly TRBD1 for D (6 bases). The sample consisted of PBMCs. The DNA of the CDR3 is TGTGCCAGCAGCCATGAGGGTCCAGGGGTAGAGACCCAGTACTTC. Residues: CASSHEGPGVETQYF.